Listed below are T cell receptor beta chains from one sample, sequenced in a study of blood T cell repertoires in COVID-19. The protocol was immunoSEQ multiplex PCR, while the TCRdb copy is restricted to in-frame clones and leaves out a portion. Of approximately 220,000 clones in the sample, just under 85% were seen once. The specimen sequenced was PBMCs or T cells enriched from blood (not recorded which). The receptors come from a woman aged 40 to 50 with acute COVID-19. Each CDR3 is given with its conserved first and last residue. Fields, in order: clone size, J gene, D gene, V gene, CDR3 protein, CDR3 DNA. The D gene is left open where the match is weak. Clone size is not always given. Where it is, it says once, few, many or a class for expanded clones.

-	TRBJ1-3	-	TRBV11-2	CASTAGGTSPGNTIYF	TGTGCCAGCACCGCAGGAGGGACTTCCCCTGGAAACACCATATATTTT
-	TRBJ1-2	TRBD1	TRBV9	CASSRTGHYGYTF	TGTGCCAGCAGCAGGACAGGGCACTATGGCTACACCTTC
-	TRBJ2-2	TRBD2	TRBV5-1	CASSLLTSGPTGELFF	TGCGCCAGCAGCTTGTTAACTAGCGGACCCACCGGGGAGCTGTTTTTT
-	TRBJ1-6	-	TRBV3-1/TRBV3-2	CASSEGYSNSPLHF	TGTGCCAGCAGCGAAGGATACAGTAATTCACCCCTCCACTTT
-	TRBJ1-1	TRBD1	TRBV7-9	CASSRQGIEAFF	TGTGCCAGCAGTAGACAGGGGATTGAAGCTTTCTTT
once	TRBJ1-2	-	TRBV4-2	CASSQGQGGYGYTF	TGTGCCAGCAGCCAGGGGCAGGGAGGCTATGGCTACACCTTC
-	TRBJ2-1	TRBD2	TRBV7-9	CASSRAGGLGEQFF	TGTGCCAGCAGCCGAGCGGGGGGGCTTGGTGAGCAGTTCTTC
-	TRBJ2-2	-	TRBV7-9	CASSLGTILGGELFF	TGTGCCAGCAGCTTAGGGACAATTCTCGGCGGGGAGCTGTTTTTT
-	TRBJ1-1	-	TRBV27	CASRRPTGEAFF	TGTGCCAGCAGGAGACCGACAGGTGAAGCTTTCTTT
-	TRBJ1-4	-	TRBV12-1	CASSFARQATNEKLFF	TGTGCCAGCAGCTTTGCCCGACAAGCAACTAATGAAAAACTGTTTTTT
-	TRBJ1-4	TRBD1	TRBV5-1	CASSSRGRGDEKLFF	TGCGCCAGCAGCTCTAGGGGGCGCGGCGATGAAAAACTGTTTTTT
-	TRBJ2-2	TRBD1	TRBV19	CASTVGQGAAGELFF	TGTGCCAGTACCGTGGGGCAGGGGGCGGCCGGGGAGCTGTTTTTT
-	TRBJ2-7	TRBD2	TRBV18	CASSPPSGLAGIGRHF	TGTGCCAGCTCACCTCCCTCGGGACTAGCGGGAATTGGGCGACACTTC
once	TRBJ2-2	TRBD2	TRBV28	CASSVTSGRAHGELFF	TGTGCCAGCAGTGTAACTAGCGGGAGGGCCCACGGGGAGCTGTTTTTT
-	TRBJ2-1	TRBD1	TRBV6-5	CATTDRGRVNEQFF	TGTGCCACCACGGACAGGGGCCGGGTGAATGAGCAGTTCTTC
-	TRBJ1-5	-	TRBV28	CASSKGGVRSNQPQHF	TGTGCCAGCAGTAAGGGGGGGGTCCGGAGCAATCAGCCCCAGCATTTT
-	TRBJ2-5	TRBD2	TRBV6-5	CASRREGLETQYF	TGTGCCAGCAGGCGGGAGGGCTTGGAGACCCAGTACTTC
-	TRBJ2-2	-	TRBV3-1/TRBV3-2	CASSHAIIRGAFCNTGELFF	TGTGCCAGCAGCCATGCCATCATTCGGGGGGCCTTTTGTAACACCGGGGAGCTGTTTTTT
-	TRBJ2-5	-	TRBV15	CATSQGLQTQYF	TGTGCCACCAGTCAGGGGCTGCAGACCCAGTACTTC
-	TRBJ1-5	-	TRBV4-1	CASSQERQTGGPQHF	TGCGCCAGCAGCCAAGAAAGGCAGACAGGCGGGCCCCAGCATTTT
few	TRBJ2-7	-	TRBV29-1	CSVEDLGGNSYEQYF	TGCAGCGTTGAAGATCTTGGCGGGAACTCCTACGAGCAGTACTTC
-	TRBJ1-2	-	TRBV27	CASSSSRQHSNYGYTF	TGTGCCAGCAGTTCCTCCAGACAGCACTCTAACTATGGCTACACCTTC
-	TRBJ1-1	-	TRBV27	CASSFLRNTEAFF	TGTGCCAGCAGTTTCCTCAGGAACACTGAAGCTTTCTTT
-	TRBJ2-7	TRBD1	TRBV11-2	CASSLYSGTGGVEQYF	TGTGCCAGCAGCCTATATTCCGGGACAGGGGGCGTCGAGCAGTACTTC
-	TRBJ2-7	TRBD1	TRBV12-3/TRBV12-4	CASSRDRSYEQYF	TGTGCCAGCAGTCGGGACAGATCCTACGAGCAGTACTTC
-	TRBJ2-2	TRBD1	TRBV28	CASRPGQANTGELFF	TGTGCCAGCAGGCCGGGACAGGCAAACACCGGGGAGCTGTTTTTT
-	TRBJ1-4	TRBD1	TRBV6-5	CASLAGGTNEKLFF	TGTGCCAGCCTCGCAGGGGGCACTAATGAAAAACTGTTTTTT
-	TRBJ2-1	-	TRBV10-2	CASSEGRSGSYNEQFF	TGCGCCAGCAGTGAAGGCCGATCGGGCTCCTACAATGAGCAGTTCTTC
-	TRBJ1-2	TRBD1	TRBV19	CASMVQGAPGYTF	TGTGCCAGTATGGTCCAGGGGGCGCCCGGCTACACCTTC
few	TRBJ2-1	TRBD1	TRBV11-2	CASILSGTDEQFF	TGTGCCAGCATCCTCTCCGGGACAGATGAGCAGTTCTTC
-	TRBJ2-3	-	TRBV19	CASSIGVIYTDTQYF	TGTGCCAGTAGTATCGGGGTGATATACACAGATACGCAGTATTTT
-	TRBJ1-5	-	TRBV19	CASSGQGNVEPQHF	TGTGCCAGTAGTGGGCAGGGGAACGTCGAGCCCCAGCATTTT
-	TRBJ2-3	TRBD1	TRBV7-9	CASSPGQGAADTQYF	TGTGCCAGCAGCCCGGGACAGGGGGCCGCAGATACGCAGTATTTT
-	TRBJ2-1	-	TRBV24-1	CATSPQGGVYNEQFF	TGTGCCACCAGTCCACAGGGGGGGGTCTACAATGAGCAGTTCTTC
-	TRBJ1-1	-	TRBV9	CASSLTRNTEAFF	TGTGCCAGCAGCCTTACACGGAACACTGAAGCTTTCTTT
-	TRBJ2-6	TRBD2	TRBV18	CASSLTSGGDNSGANVLTF	TGTGCCAGCTCACTTACTAGCGGGGGAGATAACTCTGGGGCCAACGTCCTGACTTTC
-	TRBJ1-5	-	TRBV27	CASSLGSYQPQHF	TGTGCCAGCAGTTTAGGGAGTTATCAGCCCCAGCATTTT
-	TRBJ2-7	-	TRBV29-1	CSVGPRGGEQYF	TGCAGCGTTGGTCCCAGGGGTGGCGAGCAGTACTTC
-	TRBJ2-2	TRBD1	TRBV6-5	CASTRGPTGELFF	TGTGCCAGCACCAGGGGGCCCACCGGGGAGCTGTTTTTT
-	TRBJ1-6	TRBD1	TRBV19	CASRGQGGNSPLHF	TGTGCCAGTAGGGGACAGGGGGGTAATTCACCCCTCCACTTT
-	TRBJ2-5	TRBD1	TRBV6-6	CASTAAGQGASGTQYF	TGTGCCAGCACCGCAGCTGGACAGGGGGCAAGCGGGACCCAGTACTTC
few	TRBJ2-2	TRBD1	TRBV7-2	CASSLRWDRSTAGELFF	TGTGCCAGCAGCCTAAGGTGGGACAGGTCAACGGCCGGGGAGCTGTTTTTT
-	TRBJ2-5	-	TRBV4-1	CASSQGIISFETQYF	TGCGCCAGCAGCCAAGGGATAATTAGCTTCGAGACCCAGTACTTC
-	TRBJ1-6	TRBD1	TRBV28	CASSLLLPSDRDGNNSPLHF	TGTGCCAGCAGTTTACTTCTCCCTTCGGACAGGGATGGTAACAATTCACCCCTCCACTTT
-	TRBJ1-1	TRBD1	TRBV13	CASSLGWTTGALGTEAFF	TGTGCCAGCAGCTTAGGCTGGACGACAGGGGCCCTCGGCACTGAAGCTTTCTTT
-	TRBJ2-5	-	TRBV7-7	CASSPSGQPTETQYF	TGTGCCAGCAGCCCCTCAGGTCAGCCCACCGAGACCCAGTACTTC
few	TRBJ2-1	-	TRBV14	CASSLAPLLRMNEQFF	TGTGCCAGCAGCCTAGCCCCCCTTTTGCGAATGAATGAGCAGTTCTTC
-	TRBJ1-4	TRBD1	TRBV10-2	CASSNQQGNEKLFF	TGCGCCAGCAGTAACCAACAGGGGAACGAAAAACTGTTTTTT
few	TRBJ2-7	-	TRBV9	CASSAAHGGPYEQYF	TGTGCCAGCAGCGCCGCCCACGGCGGGCCGTACGAGCAGTACTTC
-	TRBJ2-7	TRBD2	TRBV5-4	CASSFSPGGLTYEQYF	TGTGCCAGCAGCTTTAGCCCGGGAGGCCTAACCTACGAGCAGTACTTC
-	TRBJ1-4	-	TRBV9	CASSVGQGRATNEKLFF	TGTGCCAGCAGCGTAGGCCAGGGGCGTGCAACTAATGAAAAACTGTTTTTT